Each of the 16 T cell receptor beta chains below was sequenced from the same sample in a study of control samples from healthy donors and cancer patients. The protocol was immunoSEQ multiplex PCR, while the TCRdb copy is restricted to in-frame clones and leaves out a portion. Of about 29,000 clones detected, about 90% appear once; the ten largest clones hold about 3.9%. Sequencing was carried out using formalin-fixed, paraffin-embedded tissue. The origin of the receptors is a female donor with melanoma.

About this clone: Other DNA sequences of this sample code for an identical CDR3. This chain uses TRBV15 with TRBJ1-1; D possibly corresponds to TRBD1 (6 bases). Per germline, CDR1 LNHNV and CDR2 YYDKDF (reference sequence). V lost 0 bases to trimming and J lost 13 bases, with 18 bases between them. The CDR3 contains 14 residues. The CDR3, as DNA: TGTGCCACCAGCAGAGATCTGGATAGGGGGTTCGGTTTCTTT. Translating gives CATSRDLDRGFGFF. Full variable domain (remainder filled in from reference TRBV15 and TRBJ1-1): DAMVIQNPRYQVTQFGKPVTLSCSQTLNHNVMYWYQQKSSQAPKLLFHYYDKDFNNEADTPDNFQSRRPNTSFCFLDIRSPGLGDTAMYLCATSRDLDRGFGFFGQGTRLTVV.

Concerning this clone itself: One end of the junction varies from germline; a read error may be responsible. The chain uses TRBV2 and TRBJ2-1, with D tentatively TRBD2 (6 bases). The CDR3 spans 15 residues. CDR1 is SNHLY and CDR2 is FYNNEI in the germline V gene. This CDR3 reads CASSEPRLRLAGMVF. The CDR3 coding sequence is TGTGCCAGCAGTGAGCCCCGACTGCGTCTGGCGGGAATGGTCTTC.

The genes are TRBV29-1 and TRBJ1-2; no definite D call. The germline V gene encodes CDR1 SQVTM and CDR2 ANQGSEA. Trimming removed 0 bases at V and 7 bases at J, with 12 bases between. This CDR3 comprises 13 residues. The CDR3 here is CSVEDKGWSGYTF. The CDR3 coding sequence is TGCAGCGTTGAAGATAAAGGGTGGAGTGGCTACACCTTC.

The chain joins TRBV19 to TRBJ1-1; D not resolved. The CDR3 is 14 amino acids. V gave up 6 bases and J gave up 0 bases, with 11 bases separating them. CDR1 is LNHDA and CDR2 is SQIVND in the germline V gene (reference sequence). In DNA, the CDR3 is TGTGCCAGTAGGGGTCGGCACCTGAACACTGAAGCTTTCTTT. The encoded protein is CASRGRHLNTEAFF.

The V and J genes are TRBV7-9 and TRBJ2-3; 13 bases are a match to TRBD2. This CDR3 has 16 amino acids. V shed 5 bases, J shed 6 bases, and the junction held 8 bases outside the gene matches. Germline values: CDR1 SEHNR, CDR2 FQNEAQ (reference sequence). CDR3 DNA: TGTGCCAGCAGCCCCTTACGGACTAGCGGGAGTGATACGCAGTATTTT. Translated: CASSPLRTSGSDTQYF.

The chain carries TRBV10-3 and TRBJ2-5; 10 positions match TRBD2. Germline V gene lookup returns CDR1 ENHRY and CDR2 SYGVKD. J was trimmed by 4 bases and V by 4 bases; bases with no gene match: 6. The CDR3 extends over 15 amino acids. The CDR3 bases are TGTGCCATCAGTGGGACTAGCGGAGGGGGAGAGACCCAGTACTTC. As protein: CAISGTSGGGETQYF.

The chain employs TRBV9 and TRBJ2-7, with D unclear. The germline CDR1 and CDR2 sequences are SGDLS and YYNGEE. V gave up 2 bases and J gave up 1 base, with 7 bases separating them. This CDR3 is built from 13 residues. The CDR3 nucleotides read TGTGCCAGCAGCGTGGGCAGTTCCTACGAGCAGTACTTC. It specifies CASSVGSSYEQYF. Drawing the rest from reference TRBV9 and TRBJ2-7, the complete variable domain is DSGVTQTPKHLITATGQRVTLRCSPRSGDLSVYWYQQSLDQGLQFLIQYYNGEERAKGNILERFSAQQFPDLHSELNLSSLELGDSALYFCASSVGSSYEQYFGPGTRLTVT.

V gene TRBV10-3 combines with J gene TRBJ1-2; D possibly corresponds to TRBD1 (5 bases). CDR1 and CDR2 from the germline V gene are ENHRY and SYGVKD. This CDR3 is 15 amino acids long. Trimming cost V 3 bases and J 0 bases, with 11 bases left between them. CDR3 protein: CAISDPGLANYGYTF. The CDR3 DNA reads as TGTGCCATCAGTGACCCAGGGTTAGCTAACTATGGCTACACCTTC.

The rearrangement links TRBV4-1 to TRBJ2-3; 7 bases line up with TRBD2. V trimming: 0 bases; J trimming: 11 bases; junction bases outside the gene matches: 2. Germline V gene sequence: CDR1 MGHRA, CDR2 YSYEKL. The CDR3 contains 12 residues. CDR3: CASSQEGGGQYF. The CDR3 nucleotides read TGCGCCAGCAGCCAAGAGGGCGGGGGGCAGTATTTT.

The CDR3 reads CASGTAQPATEAFF. The CDR3, as DNA: TGCGCCAGCGGGACAGCCCAACCGGCCACTGAAGCTTTCTTT. This sequence joins TRBV5-1 and TRBJ1-1, with TRBD1 matching 7 bases. Germline-derived CDR1 and CDR2 are SGHRS and YFSETQ. V lost 7 bases, J lost 4 bases, and 10 bases stayed unmatched. The CDR3 length is 14 residues.

This clone was seen a few times. The rearrangement uses TRBV30 and TRBJ1-2; D remains unclear. Germline-derived CDR1 and CDR2 are GTSNPN and SVGIG (reference sequence). There are 14 residues in the CDR3. V dropped 5 bases and J dropped 4 bases, with 17 bases sitting between them. CDR3 DNA: TGTGCCTGGCACGATCCGGGCACAATCTATGGCTACACCTTC. Translating gives CAWHDPGTIYGYTF. Full variable domain (rest looked up from reference TRBV30 and TRBJ1-2): SQTIHQWPATLVQPVGSPLSLECTVEGTSNPNLYWYRQAAGRGLQLLFYSVGIGQISSEVPQNLSASRPQDRQFILSSKKLLLSDSGFYLCAWHDPGTIYGYTFGSGTRLTVV.

This sequence joins TRBV6-5 and TRBJ1-5; 9 bases match TRBD1. Losses at the gene ends were 6 bases for V and 7 bases for J; bases not matched to a gene: 7. The germline V gene encodes CDR1 MNHEY and CDR2 SVGAGI. This CDR3 comprises 14 residues. CDR3 in amino acids: CASRTWGQGQPQHF. The CDR3 region has the DNA TGTGCCAGCAGGACCTGGGGACAGGGACAGCCCCAGCATTTT.

The rearrangement uses TRBV6-2 or TRBV6-3 and TRBJ1-2, with D perhaps TRBD1 (5 bases). CDR3 length: 14 residues. Deletions cut 5 bases from V and 3 bases from J, with 13 bases between. Germline V CDR1 and CDR2: MNHEY, SVGEGT. The CDR3 spells CASSPGGIYYGYTF. Written as DNA, the CDR3 is TGTGCCAGCAGTCCCGGGGGAATTTACTATGGCTACACCTTC.

With regard to this clone: An end of the junction does not agree with germline; a read error may underlie this. The chain has TRBV6-1 and TRBJ1-5, with D unresolved. Germline V gene lookup returns CDR1 MNHNS and CDR2 SASEGT. The CDR3 covers 16 residues. In nucleotides, the CDR3 is TGTGCCAGCAGTGAATCTCTTGCGGAGAGCAATCAGCTCCAGCATTTT. Amino acids: CASSESLAESNQLQHF.

J is TRBJ2-1 and V is TRBV5-1; 9 nucleotides match TRBD2. Unmatched junction bases numbered 9, after V lost 5 bases and J lost 6 bases. From germline, CDR1 is SGHRS and CDR2 YFSETQ. The CDR3 runs 15 residues. The CDR3 nucleotides are TGCGCCAGCAGGCCTCCGGGACTAGCCTCCAATGAGCAGTTCTTC. Protein product: CASRPPGLASNEQFF.

The rearrangement uses TRBV7-2 and TRBJ2-1; D gene unclear. Trimming stripped 5 bases from V and 3 bases from J, with 8 bases between. Germline CDR1 and CDR2: SGHTA and FQGNSA. This CDR3 is built from 13 residues. The DNA for the CDR3 is TGTGCCAGCAGCCCGGTACTCTACAATGAGCAGTTCTTC. It specifies CASSPVLYNEQFF.